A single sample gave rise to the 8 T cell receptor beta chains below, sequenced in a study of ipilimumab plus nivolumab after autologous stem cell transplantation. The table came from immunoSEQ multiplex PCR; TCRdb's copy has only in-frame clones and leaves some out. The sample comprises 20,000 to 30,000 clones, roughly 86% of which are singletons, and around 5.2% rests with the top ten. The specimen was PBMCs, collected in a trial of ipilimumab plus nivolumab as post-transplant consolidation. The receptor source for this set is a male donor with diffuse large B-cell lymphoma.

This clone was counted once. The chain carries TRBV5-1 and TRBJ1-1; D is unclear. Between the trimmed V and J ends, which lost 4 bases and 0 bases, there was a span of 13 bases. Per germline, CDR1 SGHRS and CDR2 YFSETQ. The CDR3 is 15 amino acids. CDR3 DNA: TGCGCCAGCAGCCCCGACCCTAACTTGAACACTGAAGCTTTCTTT. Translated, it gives CASSPDPNLNTEAFF.

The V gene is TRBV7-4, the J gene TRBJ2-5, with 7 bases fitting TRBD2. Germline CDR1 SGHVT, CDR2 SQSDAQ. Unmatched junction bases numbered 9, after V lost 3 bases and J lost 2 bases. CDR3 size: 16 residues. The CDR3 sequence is CASSFHREDNQETQYF. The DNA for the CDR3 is TGTGCCAGCAGCTTCCACCGGGAGGATAATCAAGAGACCCAGTACTTC.

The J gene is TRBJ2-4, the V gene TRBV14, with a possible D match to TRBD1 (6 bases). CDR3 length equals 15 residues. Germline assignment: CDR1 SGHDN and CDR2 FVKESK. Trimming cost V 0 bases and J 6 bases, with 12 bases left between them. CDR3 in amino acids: CASSQDLRTANIQYF. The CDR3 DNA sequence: TGTGCCAGCAGCCAAGATCTGCGGACAGCAAACATTCAGTACTTC.

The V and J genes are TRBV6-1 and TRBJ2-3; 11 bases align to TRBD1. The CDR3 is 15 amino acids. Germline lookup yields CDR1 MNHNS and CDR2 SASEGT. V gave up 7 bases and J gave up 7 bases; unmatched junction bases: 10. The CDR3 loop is CASKTGQGARYTQYF. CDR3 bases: TGTGCCAGCAAGACTGGACAGGGGGCGCGGTATACGCAGTATTTT.

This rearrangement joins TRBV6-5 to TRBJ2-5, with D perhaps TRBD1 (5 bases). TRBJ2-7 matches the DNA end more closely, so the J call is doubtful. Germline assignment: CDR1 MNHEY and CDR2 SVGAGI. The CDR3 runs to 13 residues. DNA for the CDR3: TGTGCCAGCAGTTACGACAGATCCTACGAGCAGTACTTC. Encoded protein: CASSYDRSYEQYF.

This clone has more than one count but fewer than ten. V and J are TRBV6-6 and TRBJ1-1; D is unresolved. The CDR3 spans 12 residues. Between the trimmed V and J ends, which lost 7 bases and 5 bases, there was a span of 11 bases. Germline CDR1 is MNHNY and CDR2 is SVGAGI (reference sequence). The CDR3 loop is CASMESPTEAFF. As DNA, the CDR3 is TGTGCCAGCATGGAATCCCCGACTGAAGCTTTCTTT.

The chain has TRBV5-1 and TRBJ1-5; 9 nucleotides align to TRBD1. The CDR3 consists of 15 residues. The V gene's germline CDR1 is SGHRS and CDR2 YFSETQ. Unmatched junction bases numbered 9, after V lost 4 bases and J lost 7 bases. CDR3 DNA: TGCGCCAGCAGCCCATTAACAGGGGGCGGGCAGCCCCAGCATTTT. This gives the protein CASSPLTGGGQPQHF.

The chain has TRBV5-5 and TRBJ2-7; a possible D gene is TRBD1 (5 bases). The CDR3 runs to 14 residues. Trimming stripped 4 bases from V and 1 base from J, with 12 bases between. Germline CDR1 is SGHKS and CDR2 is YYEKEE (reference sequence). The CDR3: CASSPDRASYEQYF. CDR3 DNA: TGTGCCAGCAGCCCAGACAGAGCGTCCTACGAGCAGTACTTC.